A single sample gave rise to the 6 T cell receptor beta chains below, sequenced in a study of Ad26.COV2.S vaccination and SARS-CoV-2 variants (dated by TCRdb to the early 2020s). The treatment or condition label, as the study defines it: 15 to 20 received Ad26.COV2.S at low or high dose, single or two shots; about 5 received placebo; per-sample allocation not given. Repertoires of vaccine and placebo recipients were sequenced from samples collected on day 63 after the first injection. The library relied on the immunoSEQ multiplex PCR assay. TCRdb took this table from immuneACCESS and kept in-frame rearrangements with V and J called. Such tables lack part of the clones; where checked against another copy, unresolved V genes explain under half of the gap, and the rest is unexplained. The sample table contains 300,000 to 400,000 clones; only one count was recorded for approximately 86% of them. Of the sample, approximately 12% falls within the top ten clones.

The sample consisted of peripheral blood, taken in a trial of Ad26.COV2.S vaccine versus placebo. These receptors came from a person between 18 and 59 years old who received the Ad26.COV2.S COVID-19 vaccine or a placebo.

The rearrangement uses TRBV28 and TRBJ1-1; D ambiguous. V shed 5 bases and J shed 6 bases, with 16 bases lying between them. The length of the CDR3 is 14 residues. Per the germline V gene, CDR1 is MDHEN and CDR2 is SYDVKM. DNA of the CDR3: TGTGCCAGCAGTCCCTGGACCAGCCCCCCTGAAGCTTTCTTT. Its translation: CASSPWTSPPEAFF.

The chain couples TRBV14 to TRBJ2-1, with 10 bases aligning to TRBD1. The CDR3 consists of 15 residues. The J segment lost 2 bases and the V segment lost 4 bases, leaving 2 bases of the junction unmatched. In germline, CDR1 is SGHDN, CDR2 FVKESK. The CDR3 DNA sequence: TGTGCCAGCAGCCCGACAGGGGGCCCCTACAATGAGCAGTTCTTC. It specifies CASSPTGGPYNEQFF.

The chain has TRBV18 and TRBJ1-2; TRBD1 is a possible D gene (5 bases). The V end was cut by 0 bases, the J end by 3 bases, with 11 bases between. The germline CDR1 and CDR2 sequences are KGHSH and LQKENI. This CDR3 comprises 15 residues. CDR3 loop: CASSPPATGDYGYTF. CDR3 in DNA: TGTGCCAGCTCACCACCGGCTACAGGAGACTATGGCTACACCTTC. Full variable domain (missing parts from reference TRBV18 and TRBJ1-2): NAGVMQNPRHLVRRRGQEARLRCSPMKGHSHVYWYRQLPEEGLKFMVYLQKENIIDESGMPKERFSAEFPKEGPSILRIQQVVRGDSAAYFCASSPPATGDYGYTFGSGTRLTVV.

The chain joins TRBV9 to TRBJ2-2; D may match TRBD1 or TRBD2 (6 bases each). CDR1 SGDLS and CDR2 YYNGEE come from the germline V gene. The CDR3 is made up of 15 amino acids. V was clipped by 0 bases and J by 6 bases, with 12 bases between them. DNA of the CDR3: TGTGCCAGCAGCGTAGTAGGAGGGGGATCCGGGGAGCTGTTTTTT. Translated, it gives CASSVVGGGSGELFF.

The chain carries TRBV11-2 and TRBJ1-5, with D perhaps TRBD1 (5 bases). V was pared by 1 base and J by 1 base, with 8 bases between. The CDR3 spans 15 residues. Germline V lookup: CDR1 SGHAT, CDR2 FQNNGV. CDR3 protein: CASSLGEGSNQPQHF. Here the CDR3 DNA reads TGTGCCAGCAGCTTAGGAGAGGGGAGCAATCAGCCCCAGCATTTT.

J is TRBJ2-2 and V is TRBV25-1; no clear D. The germline CDR1 and CDR2 sequences are MGHDK and SYGVNS. The CDR3 is 16 amino acids. Deletions cut 1 base from V and 2 bases from J, with 11 bases between. CDR3 region: CASSELQQINTGELFF. CDR3 nucleotide sequence: TGTGCCAGCAGTGAATTACAGCAGATTAACACCGGGGAGCTGTTTTTT.